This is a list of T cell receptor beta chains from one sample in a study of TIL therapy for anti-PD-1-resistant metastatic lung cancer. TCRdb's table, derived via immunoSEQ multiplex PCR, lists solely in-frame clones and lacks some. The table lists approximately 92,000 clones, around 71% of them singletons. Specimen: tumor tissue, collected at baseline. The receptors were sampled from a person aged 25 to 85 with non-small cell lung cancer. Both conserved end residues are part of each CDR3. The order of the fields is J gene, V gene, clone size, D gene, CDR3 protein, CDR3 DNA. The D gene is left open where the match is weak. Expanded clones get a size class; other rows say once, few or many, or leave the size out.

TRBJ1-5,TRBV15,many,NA,CATSRDRWSNQPQHF,TGTGCCACCAGCAGAGATAGATGGAGCAATCAGCCCCAGCATTTT
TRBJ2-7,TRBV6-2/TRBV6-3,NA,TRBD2,CASSQPGLGSGEQYF,TGTGCCAGCAGCCAGCCGGGACTAGGGTCGGGCGAGCAGTACTTC
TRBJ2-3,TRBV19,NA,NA,CASSRREPQDTQYF,TGTGCCAGTAGTCGGAGGGAGCCACAAGATACGCAGTATTTT
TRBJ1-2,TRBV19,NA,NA,CASAIGQVYGYTF,TGTGCCAGTGCGATTGGGCAGGTCTATGGCTACACCTTC
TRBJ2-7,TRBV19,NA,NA,CASSTLASSYEQYF,TGTGCCAGTAGTACTCTAGCGAGCTCCTACGAGCAGTACTTC
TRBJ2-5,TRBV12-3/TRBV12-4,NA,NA,CASSPRQETQYF,TGTGCCAGCAGCCCTAGGCAGGAGACCCAGTACTTC
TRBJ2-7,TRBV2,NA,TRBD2,CASGGRGRHEQYF,TGTGCCAGCGGGGGGAGGGGACGGCACGAGCAGTACTTC
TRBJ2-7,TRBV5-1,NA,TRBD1,CASSLAPGTVSYEQYF,TGCGCCAGCAGCTTGGCCCCCGGGACAGTCTCCTACGAGCAGTACTTC
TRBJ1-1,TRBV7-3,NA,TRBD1,CASSSDREFRADTEAFF,TGTGCCAGCAGCTCCGACAGGGAATTTCGGGCGGACACTGAAGCTTTCTTT
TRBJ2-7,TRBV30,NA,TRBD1,CAWSAGGGSYEQYF,TGTGCCTGGAGTGCAGGGGGTGGTTCCTACGAGCAGTACTTC
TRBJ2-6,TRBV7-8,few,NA,CASSLPNLLRERSGANVLTF,TGTGCCAGCAGCTTACCCAACCTTCTCCGGGAGAGATCTGGGGCCAACGTCCTGACTTTC
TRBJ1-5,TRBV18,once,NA,CASSPWGARNQPQHF,TGTGCCAGCTCACCATGGGGGGCGCGGAATCAGCCCCAGCATTTT
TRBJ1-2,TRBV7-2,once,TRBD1,CASSEDRGRAYGYTF,TGTGCCAGCAGCGAAGACAGGGGGCGGGCCTATGGCTACACCTTC
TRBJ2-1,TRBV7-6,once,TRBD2,CASSMRLAGRNEQFF,TGTGCCAGCAGCATGAGACTAGCGGGAAGGAATGAGCAGTTCTTC
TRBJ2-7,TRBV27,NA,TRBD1,CASSLLADRVHEQYF,TGTGCCAGCAGTTTATTAGCGGACAGGGTCCACGAGCAGTACTTC
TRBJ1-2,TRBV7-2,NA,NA,CASSLGFSGSYGYTF,TGTGCCAGCAGCTTAGGGTTCTCAGGGTCCTATGGCTACACCTTC
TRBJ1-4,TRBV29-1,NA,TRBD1,CSVAAGGNEKLFF,TGCAGCGTTGCCGCAGGGGGAAATGAAAAACTGTTTTTT
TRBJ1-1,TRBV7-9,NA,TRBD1,CASSLDGDREAFF,TGTGCCAGCAGCTTGGACGGGGACAGGGAGGCTTTCTTT
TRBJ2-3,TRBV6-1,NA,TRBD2,CASSGRGTSGGYTQYF,TGTGCCAGCAGTGGAAGAGGTACCAGCGGGGGATATACGCAGTATTTT
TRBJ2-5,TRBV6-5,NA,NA,CASSYSSGKSETQYF,TGTGCCAGCAGTTACTCTTCCGGGAAGTCGGAGACCCAGTACTTC
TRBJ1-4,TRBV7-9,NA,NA,CASSPRIAEKLFF,TGTGCCAGCAGCCCCCGGATAGCGGAAAAACTGTTTTTT
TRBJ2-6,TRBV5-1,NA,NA,CASSLEPWDSGANVLTF,TGCGCCAGCAGCTTGGAGCCTTGGGACTCTGGGGCCAACGTCCTGACTTTC
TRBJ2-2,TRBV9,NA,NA,CASSVLTGGELFF,TGTGCCAGCAGCGTACTGACAGGAGGGGAGCTGTTTTTT
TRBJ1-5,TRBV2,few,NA,CASSPLRGDSGNSNQPQHF,TGTGCCAGCAGTCCCCTTCGGGGTGACAGTGGCAATAGCAATCAGCCCCAGCATTTT
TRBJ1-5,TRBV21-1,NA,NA,CASTLGFVVYSNQPQHF,TGTGCCAGCACCCTAGGCTTTGTTGTCTATAGCAATCAGCCCCAGCATTTT
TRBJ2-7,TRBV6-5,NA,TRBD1,CASSYSTGTVNEQYF,TGTGCCAGCAGTTACTCAACCGGGACAGTCAACGAGCAGTACTTC
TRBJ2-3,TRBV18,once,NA,CASSPSLPDTQYF,TGTGCCAGCTCACCCTCGCTACCGGATACGCAGTATTTT
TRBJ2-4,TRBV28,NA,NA,CASSRPPPIGVLGIQYF,TGTGCCAGCAGTCGTCCCCCTCCAATCGGGGTGTTAGGCATTCAGTACTTC
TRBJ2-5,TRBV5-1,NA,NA,CASSLDGGHETQYF,TGCGCCAGCAGCTTGGATGGGGGGCATGAGACCCAGTACTTC
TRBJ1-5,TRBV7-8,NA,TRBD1,CASSLAGGSQPQHF,TGTGCCAGCAGCTTAGCAGGGGGCAGCCAGCCCCAGCATTTT
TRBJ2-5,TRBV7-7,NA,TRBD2,CASSPKGLAEGEETQYF,TGTGCTAGCAGCCCAAAGGGACTAGCGGAGGGGGAGGAGACCCAGTACTTC
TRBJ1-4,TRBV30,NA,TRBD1,CAWSVTGGAGKLFF,TGTGCCTGGAGTGTAACAGGGGGCGCAGGAAAACTGTTTTTT
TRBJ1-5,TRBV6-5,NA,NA,CASSYRGRPKGQPQHF,TGTGCCAGCAGTTATCGCGGGAGGCCGAAAGGCCAGCCCCAGCATTTT
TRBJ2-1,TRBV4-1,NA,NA,CASSRRGQLYTPEVYNEQFF,TGCGCCAGCAGCCGGAGGGGACAGCTATATACCCCCGAGGTTTACAATGAGCAGTTCTTC